This TCR beta chain was retrieved from a study of OX40 agonist ivuxolimab in advanced cancers. It was autoimmune disease history or systemic immunosuppression that excluded patients. Only in-frame clones appear in the TCRdb table, and some are missing; sequencing was by immunoSEQ multiplex PCR. This sample has about 66,000 clones; roughly nine tenths occur once, and the top ten carry approximately 4%. This specimen was CD4+ or CD8+ T cells sorted from blood, taken in a trial of the OX40 agonist ivuxolimab. This TCR was recovered from an adult with an advanced solid tumor such as melanoma, head and neck, liver or kidney cancer.

The CDR3 region has the DNA TGTGCCAGCAGCCCGGGACAGGGAAGAGAGACCCAGTACTTC. It codes for CASSPGQGRETQYF. V gene TRBV7-2 combines with J gene TRBJ2-5; 9 bases align to TRBD1. V was clipped by 5 bases and J by 4 bases; unmatched bases: 5. The CDR3 runs to 14 residues. Germline V gene sequence: CDR1 SGHTA, CDR2 FQGNSA.